A single sample is the source of the 8 T cell receptor beta chains below, sequenced in a study of response to subunit inactivated influenza vaccine. TCRdb reanalysed the RT-PCR reads using MiXCR and keeps one entry per CDR3 protein. The repertoire holds 450,000 to 500,000 distinct CDR3 sequences, with approximately 11% as singletons. Sequenced here: PBMCs from blood, sampled 35 to 45 days after vaccination. All receptors derive from a man aged 45-65 years who received an inactivated influenza vaccine.

This clonotype was detected a few times. The J gene is TRBJ2-5, the V gene TRBV12-3 or TRBV12-4; D ambiguous. The CDR3 covers 13 residues. V was pared by 2 bases and J by 3 bases, with 7 bases between. CDR3 amino acids: CASSLSTKETQYF. In DNA, the CDR3 is TGTGCCAGCAGTTTAAGCACTAAAGAGACCCAGTACTTC.

This rearrangement joins TRBV12-3 or TRBV12-4 to TRBJ2-7; TRBD2 matches at 7 bases. The length of the CDR3 is 13 residues. The J segment lost 6 bases and the V segment lost 3 bases, leaving 5 bases of the junction unmatched. The CDR3: CASSLAGAVEQYF. In DNA form, the CDR3 reads TGTGCCAGCAGTTTGGCGGGAGCGGTCGAGCAGTACTTC.

V is TRBV15 and J is TRBJ2-3; TRBD2 might be the D (6 bases). V was pared by 5 bases and J by 2 bases, with 17 bases between. This CDR3 has 16 amino acids. CDR1 and CDR2 from the germline V gene are LNHNV and YYDKDF (reference sequence). The CDR3 spells CATSPSWREPTDTQYF. CDR3 sequence (DNA): TGTGCCACCAGCCCCAGTTGGAGGGAGCCCACAGATACGCAGTATTTT.

This clonotype was counted only a few times. The V and J genes are TRBV24-1 and TRBJ2-7; maybe TRBD2 (5 bases). Germline V lookup: CDR1 KGHDR, CDR2 SFDVKD. The length of the CDR3 is 13 residues. V was trimmed by 3 bases and J by 9 bases, leaving 14 bases between them. The CDR3 region is CATSDSLAGVQYF. The CDR3 DNA is TGTGCCACCAGTGATAGCCTAGCCGGAGTGCAGTACTTC.

The V and J genes are TRBV4-3 and TRBJ2-1, with 10 bases aligning to TRBD2. V shed 0 bases, J shed 9 bases, and the junction held 5 bases outside the gene matches. Germline V gives CDR1 LGHNA, CDR2 YSLEER. The CDR3 contains 15 residues. CDR3 region: CASSQELAGTGEQFF. The DNA for the CDR3 is TGCGCCAGCAGCCAAGAACTAGCGGGGACGGGTGAGCAGTTCTTC.

J is TRBJ1-1 and V is TRBV6-5; TRBD1 aligns across 7 bases. Germline CDR1 MNHEY, CDR2 SVGAGI. V gave up 1 base and J gave up 1 base; unmatched junction bases: 3. CDR3 length: 15 amino acids. CDR3 sequence: CASSYYGTANTEAFF. The CDR3 nucleotides read TGTGCCAGCAGTTACTACGGGACAGCGAACACTGAAGCTTTCTTT.

The V gene is TRBV7-9, the J gene TRBJ2-1; perhaps TRBD1 as D (5 bases). Germline values: CDR1 SEHNR, CDR2 FQNEAQ (reference sequence). This CDR3 spans 16 amino acids. The germline V and J ends were trimmed by 0 bases and 2 bases, with 11 bases remaining between them. CDR3 protein: CASSLASRVPYNEQFF. In DNA, the CDR3 is TGTGCCAGCAGCTTAGCTAGCAGGGTCCCCTACAATGAGCAGTTCTTC.

The gene calls are TRBV7-3 and TRBJ2-6; possible D gene TRBD2, 5 bases. The germline gives CDR1 SGHTA, CDR2 FQGTGA. V was clipped by 0 bases and J by 2 bases, with 8 bases between them. There are 16 residues in the CDR3. CDR3 protein: CASSLTRGPGANVLTF. CDR3 DNA sequence: TGTGCCAGCAGCTTAACCCGAGGGCCTGGGGCCAACGTCCTGACTTTC.